These 17 T cell receptor beta chains share one sample of origin, sequenced in a study of T cells in Graves' hyperthyroidism and ophthalmopathy. What was amplified from RNA transcripts were TCR beta CDR3 regions. The primer set for the first-round RT-PCR of the TCR CDR3 was HTBI. TCRdb re-called the multiplex PCR reads through MiXCR, storing one row per CDR3 protein. The data show about 600,000 distinct CDR3 sequences, roughly 14% seen once. The sequenced material came from blood. Every receptor here comes from a woman aged 50 to 60 with Graves' ophthalmopathy.

The sample holds many counts of this clonotype. The chain combines TRBV28 with TRBJ2-5; 13 positions match TRBD2. The CDR3 length is 13 residues. Per the germline V gene, CDR1 is MDHEN and CDR2 is SYDVKM. The junction had 8 bases not matched to a gene; V was cut back by 6 bases and J by 13 bases. In DNA, the CDR3 is TGTGCCAGCAGCTTCACTAGGACTAGCGGGAGGTACTTC. It translates to CASSFTRTSGRYF.

This clonotype was observed many times. The V and J genes are TRBV12-3 or TRBV12-4 and TRBJ2-7, with D unclear. This CDR3 is 16 amino acids long. V lost 5 bases and J 0 bases, leaving 17 bases between the germline ends. The CDR3 sequence: CASSPRFRRSSYEQYF. DNA of the CDR3: TGTGCCAGCAGTCCAAGATTCAGGCGAAGCTCCTACGAGCAGTACTTC.

The V and J genes are TRBV20-1 and TRBJ2-4; 12 positions match TRBD1. With 0 bases clipped from V and 10 bases from J, the junction kept 7 bases outside the gene matches. CDR1 is DFQATT and CDR2 is SNEGSKA in the germline V gene (reference sequence). CDR3 length: 15 amino acids. Written as DNA, the CDR3 is TGCAGTGCTAGAGATCAGGGACAGGGGGCCGGGATTCAGTACTTC. This encodes CSARDQGQGAGIQYF.

This clonotype was observed a few times. The V and J genes are TRBV4-2 and TRBJ2-3; possibly TRBD2 for D (5 bases). Trimming stripped 0 bases from V and 0 bases from J, with 13 bases between. CDR1 is LGHNA, CDR2 YNFKEQ, per germline. The CDR3 is 17 amino acids. CDR3 residues: CASSQDRSGTSTDTQYF. For the CDR3, the DNA is TGTGCCAGCAGCCAAGATCGGAGCGGTACTAGCACAGATACGCAGTATTTT.

This clonotype was counted ten times or more. This chain links TRBV12-3 or TRBV12-4 with TRBJ1-4; D not certain. The CDR3 covers 13 residues. V lost 7 bases and J lost 3, with 9 bases in between. The CDR3 here is CASKLPSNEKLFF. The CDR3 nucleotides read TGTGCCAGCAAATTACCGTCTAATGAAAAACTGTTTTTT.

This clonotype was seen a few times. The chain couples TRBV20-1 to TRBJ1-5; D is unclear. V was clipped by 0 bases and J by 0 bases, with 9 bases between them. This CDR3 region has 15 residues. Germline V CDR1 and CDR2: DFQATT, SNEGSKA (reference sequence). This chain's CDR3 is CSAREGSVSNQPQHF. DNA of the CDR3: TGCAGTGCTAGAGAGGGATCGGTTAGCAATCAGCCCCAGCATTTT.

The V and J genes are TRBV7-9 and TRBJ1-5, with no clear D. The length of the CDR3 is 14 residues. V was pared by 1 base and J by 5 bases, with 9 bases between. Germline assignment: CDR1 SEHNR and CDR2 FQNEAQ (reference sequence). The CDR3 protein is CASSLDGVYQPQHF. Written as DNA, the CDR3 is TGTGCCAGCAGCTTAGATGGGGTATATCAGCCCCAGCATTTT.

This clonotype has just a few counts. The gene calls are TRBV14 and TRBJ2-1; a possible D gene is TRBD1 (5 bases). V was pared by 2 bases and J by 2 bases, with 19 bases between. Germline V gene sequence: CDR1 SGHDN, CDR2 FVKESK. CDR3 length: 18 amino acids. CDR3 DNA: TGTGCCAGCAGCCAATATCCCACCAGGGCTCGGGCCTACAATGAGCAGTTCTTC. It translates to CASSQYPTRARAYNEQFF.

At least ten counts were recorded for this clonotype. The chain uses TRBV7-9 and TRBJ1-2; 9 nucleotides agree with TRBD1. The germline V gene encodes CDR1 SEHNR and CDR2 FQNEAQ (reference sequence). The CDR3 length is 13 residues. V was clipped by 5 bases and J by 8 bases; unmatched bases: 6. The CDR3 region has the DNA TGTGCCAGCAGCACCTGGGACAGGGAGGGCTACACCTTC. It encodes CASSTWDREGYTF.

This clonotype was detected many times. This chain uses TRBV7-8 with TRBJ2-7; TRBD2 matches 9 bases. The J segment lost 7 bases and the V segment lost 2 bases, leaving 12 bases of the junction unmatched. The CDR3 is made up of 16 amino acids. Germline-derived CDR1 and CDR2 are SGHVS and FQNEAQ. For the CDR3, the DNA is TGTGCCAGCAGCTTACAAGTAGCGGGAGTATTCGGGGAGCAGTACTTC. Its protein is CASSLQVAGVFGEQYF.

The chain is built from TRBV29-1 and TRBJ1-1, with 7 bases matching TRBD1. Trimming took 7 bases from V and 1 from J; bases not matched to a gene: 3. The length of the CDR3 is 12 residues. CDR1 is SQVTM, CDR2 ANQGSEA, per germline. The CDR3 region is CSGTGANTEAFF. The CDR3 DNA follows: TGCAGCGGAACAGGGGCGAACACTGAAGCTTTCTTT.

This clonotype was observed at least ten times. The J gene is TRBJ1-2, the V gene TRBV11-2; 9 bases line up with TRBD1. V shed 5 bases and J 6 bases; nucleotides not matched to a gene: 10. The CDR3 consists of 15 residues. CDR1 is SGHAT and CDR2 is FQNNGV in the germline V gene. DNA of the CDR3: TGTGCCAGCAGCACCCGGGACAGGGAATATAATGGCTACACCTTC. Protein product: CASSTRDREYNGYTF.

This clonotype was counted many times. The J gene is TRBJ2-3, the V gene TRBV12-3 or TRBV12-4; D gene unclear. This CDR3 is built from 13 residues. Between the trimmed V and J ends, which lost 2 bases and 4 bases, there was a span of 7 bases. CDR3 in DNA: TGTGCCAGCAGTTTAAAGCCGGCAGATACGCAGTATTTT. Amino acid sequence: CASSLKPADTQYF.

This clonotype was picked up many times. This chain joins TRBV20-1 and TRBJ2-2; D is uncertain. Germline CDR1 is DFQATT and CDR2 is SNEGSKA (reference sequence). The ends were cut back, 3 bases at V and 2 bases at J, with 7 bases in the middle. The CDR3 length is 13 residues. The CDR3 protein is CSARRPNTGELFF. Written as DNA, the CDR3 is TGCAGTGCTAGGAGACCAAACACCGGGGAGCTGTTTTTT.

This clonotype was observed many times. The chain employs TRBV3-1 and TRBJ2-3; TRBD2 agrees at 10 bases. CDR1 and CDR2 from the germline V gene are LGHDT and YNNKEL (reference sequence). V lost 3 bases to trimming and J lost 2 bases; unmatched junction nucleotides: 2. The CDR3 is made up of 15 amino acids. CDR3 region: CASSQGTSDTDTQYF. As DNA, the CDR3 is TGTGCCAGCAGCCAGGGGACTAGCGACACAGATACGCAGTATTTT.

This clonotype turned up a few times. The rearrangement joins TRBV27 to TRBJ2-2; D remains unclear. Germline V gives CDR1 MNHEY, CDR2 SMNVEV (reference sequence). V was pared by 6 bases and J by 1 base, with 12 bases between. CDR3 length: 15 amino acids. The CDR3 spells CASRRLAKNTGELFF. For the CDR3, the DNA is TGTGCCAGCAGACGACTCGCGAAGAACACCGGGGAGCTGTTTTTT.

This clonotype came up many times. CDR3 DNA: TGTGCCAGCAATGGGTTGGGTAACTATGGCTACACCTTC. Its translation: CASNGLGNYGYTF. The chain links TRBV2 to TRBJ1-2; D remains ambiguous. This CDR3 spans 13 amino acids. With 7 bases removed from V and 1 base from J, the gap between germline ends came to 10 bases. Germline V gene sequence: CDR1 SNHLY, CDR2 FYNNEI.